The 26 T cell receptor beta chains below come from one sample, sequenced in a study of T cells in Graves' hyperthyroidism and ophthalmopathy. It was RNA transcripts that yielded the amplified TCR beta CDR3 regions. TCR CDR3 underwent first-round RT-PCR with the HTBI primer set. A single record per CDR3 protein comes from TCRdb applying MiXCR to the multiplex PCR reads. The sample shows approximately 480,000 distinct CDR3 sequences, roughly 20% of them seen only once. Sequences were obtained from blood. These receptors were obtained from a man between 18 and 29 years old with Graves' hyperthyroidism.

This clonotype showed up many times. This chain uses TRBV11-3 with TRBJ1-2; TRBD1 agrees at 8 bases. The CDR3 runs 13 residues. With V trimmed by 5 bases and J by 6 bases, 5 bases remained unmatched. The germline V gene encodes CDR1 SGHNT and CDR2 YENEEA. The CDR3 is CASSIQGADGYTF. DNA of the CDR3: TGTGCCAGCAGCATTCAGGGGGCGGATGGCTACACCTTC.

This clonotype was counted at least ten times. DNA for the CDR3: TGCAGTGCCACCCAGTTTGGGTTCTATGGCTACACCTTC. Translated: CSATQFGFYGYTF. The chain is built from TRBV20-1 and TRBJ1-2; D gene ambiguous. This CDR3 is 13 amino acids long. Germline V lookup: CDR1 DFQATT, CDR2 SNEGSKA (reference sequence). Trimming took 6 bases from V and 4 from J, leaving 15 bases between them.

The genes are TRBV7-2 and TRBJ1-2; D uncertain. Trimming took off 0 bases at V and 0 bases at J, with 8 bases between the two ends. CDR1 SGHTA and CDR2 FQGNSA come from the germline V gene. The CDR3 loop spans 15 amino acids. In DNA, the CDR3 is TGTGCCAGCAGCTTAGCGGGAGGATCTAACTATGGCTACACCTTC. Encoded protein: CASSLAGGSNYGYTF.

V and J are TRBV28 and TRBJ2-5; D is possibly TRBD1 or TRBD2 (5 bases each). V gave up 6 bases and J gave up 5 bases, with 25 bases separating them. CDR3 length equals 17 residues. CDR1 and CDR2 from the germline V gene are MDHEN and SYDVKM. DNA of the CDR3: TGTGCCAGCAGCGTAGGGACCAGGGTAGCGTCTTTTGAGACCCAGTACTTC. Protein sequence: CASSVGTRVASFETQYF.

As to this clonotype: One base away lies a much larger clone, so this may be a sequencing read error. The chain has TRBV7-3 and TRBJ1-2, with unresolved D. The germline CDR1 and CDR2 sequences are SGHTA and FQGTGA. The CDR3 is made up of 17 amino acids. The CDR3 reads CASSLESRQASLYGYSF. The CDR3 DNA is TGTGCCAGCAGCTTAGAATCGCGGCAAGCCAGCCTTTATGGCTACAGCTTC.

This clonotype was picked up many times. A much larger clone sits a single nucleotide away, making a read error possible. V usage is TRBV6-4 and J usage is TRBJ1-5; no firm D call. This CDR3 is 13 amino acids long. Germline values: CDR1 MRHNA, CDR2 SNTAGT. V shed 4 bases and J shed 5 bases, with 9 bases lying between them. The chain's CDR3 is CASSGRVHQPQHF. In nucleotides, the CDR3 is TGTGCCAGCAGTGGACGGGTCCATCAGCCCCAGCATTTT.

The J gene is TRBJ1-2, the V gene TRBV28, with unresolved D. From germline, CDR1 is MDHEN and CDR2 SYDVKM. The CDR3 runs 13 residues. Trimming shortened V by 5 bases and J by 7 bases, and 14 bases separated the two germline ends. The CDR3 is CASSRSSAVGYTF. The CDR3, as DNA: TGTGCCAGCAGTCGGTCCTCTGCTGTTGGCTACACCTTC.

This clonotype was counted ten times or more. For the CDR3, the DNA is TGTGCCACCAGTGATTTAGGGACAGTCTCGGGGAACACTGAAGCTTTCTTT. Translation: CATSDLGTVSGNTEAFF. V gene TRBV24-1 combines with J gene TRBJ1-1, with 7 bases lining up with TRBD1. With 1 base clipped from V and 1 base from J, the junction kept 8 bases outside the gene matches. This CDR3 is built from 17 residues. Per germline, CDR1 KGHDR and CDR2 SFDVKD.

The J gene is TRBJ1-2, the V gene TRBV6-2 or TRBV6-3, with D possibly matching TRBD1 (6 bases). The CDR3 runs to 15 residues. Germline assignment: CDR1 MNHEY and CDR2 SVGEGT. Between the trimmed V and J ends, which lost 6 bases and 1 base, there was a span of 15 bases. The CDR3 loop is CASRSTGSYNYGYTF. CDR3 nucleotide sequence: TGTGCCAGCAGGTCAACAGGGAGCTATAACTATGGCTACACCTTC.

In this sample, this clonotype turned up many times. The chain recombines TRBV5-1 with TRBJ1-1, with 7 bases fitting TRBD1. Unmatched junction bases numbered 8, after V lost 0 bases and J lost 12 bases. The CDR3 contains 13 residues. The germline V gene encodes CDR1 SGHRS and CDR2 YFSETQ. The CDR3 spells CASSLDNDRATFF. In DNA, the CDR3 is TGCGCCAGCAGCTTGGATAATGACAGGGCAACTTTCTTT.

The sample holds many counts of this clonotype. The chain carries TRBV6-5 and TRBJ2-7; D remains ambiguous. Germline V gene data show CDR1 as MNHEY and CDR2 as SVGAGI. The length of the CDR3 is 15 residues. The V and J ends lost 0 bases and 3 bases respectively, with 12 bases between them. The CDR3 bases are TGTGCCAGCAGTTACTCGACTGCGGCGAACTACGAGCAGTACTTC. It translates to CASSYSTAANYEQYF.

Here the CDR3 reads CASSLVGPTSTDTQYF. The CDR3 region has the DNA TGTGCCAGCAGCTTAGTCGGGCCTACTAGCACAGATACGCAGTATTTT. This chain uses TRBV11-2 with TRBJ2-3; no firm D call. The CDR3 contains 16 residues. Trimming stripped 1 base from V and 0 bases from J, with 11 bases between. Germline CDR1 and CDR2: SGHAT and FQNNGV.

In its sample, this clonotype was seen many times. V and J are TRBV11-2 and TRBJ2-7, with TRBD1 matching 8 bases. V was clipped by 5 bases and J by 3 bases; unmatched bases: 9. The CDR3 totals 15 residues. Looked up from germline, CDR1 is SGHAT and CDR2 is FQNNGV. CDR3 DNA: TGTGCCAGCAGCGCCCTCAGGGGGCCAGTCTACGAGCAGTACTTC. This encodes CASSALRGPVYEQYF.

This rearrangement joins TRBV12-3 or TRBV12-4 to TRBJ2-7; 8 bases align to TRBD2. J was trimmed by 1 base and V by 2 bases; bases with no gene match: 4. The CDR3 has 15 residues. CDR3 nucleotides: TGTGCCAGCAGTTTAAGTTTAGCGGGGTCCTACGAGCAGTACTTC. This sequence encodes CASSLSLAGSYEQYF.

The sample holds many counts of this clonotype. The chain carries TRBV11-3 and TRBJ2-2; D may be TRBD2 (5 bases). CDR3 size: 15 residues. The ends were cut back, 4 bases at V and 4 bases at J, with 13 bases in the middle. Germline assignment: CDR1 SGHNT and CDR2 YENEEA. CDR3 loop: CASSSPTSPTGELFF. Written as DNA, the CDR3 is TGTGCCAGCAGCTCTCCCACTAGTCCCACCGGGGAGCTGTTTTTT. The full variable domain, rest sourced from reference TRBV11-3 and TRBJ2-2, is EAGVVQSPRYKIIEKKQPVAFWCNPISGHNTLYWYLQNLGQGPELLIRYENEEAVDDSQLPKDRFSAERLKGVDSTLKIQPAELGDSAVYLCASSSPTSPTGELFFGEGSRLTVL.

The V gene is TRBV10-3, the J gene TRBJ2-5; 8 positions agree with TRBD1. CDR1 ENHRY and CDR2 SYGVKD come from the germline V gene. J gave up 5 bases and V 6 bases, and 8 bases lay outside the gene matches. This CDR3 comprises 14 residues. In DNA, the CDR3 is TGTGCCATCAGACCGGGGACAGGTTTGGAGACCCAGTACTTC. Its protein product is CAIRPGTGLETQYF.

In this sample, this clonotype turned up many times. The V gene is TRBV12-3 or TRBV12-4, the J gene TRBJ2-7; 8 positions match TRBD2. This CDR3 is built from 15 residues. V dropped 1 base and J dropped 4; count of bases not matched to a gene: 6. The DNA of the CDR3 is TGTGCCAGCAGTTTAGGGGCGGGGGGTCGTTACGAGCAGTACTTC. It codes for CASSLGAGGRYEQYF.

This clonotype was observed a handful of times. The chain employs TRBV11-2 and TRBJ2-7; possible D gene TRBD1, 6 bases. The CDR3 runs to 12 residues. The V and J ends lost 7 bases and 3 bases respectively, with 10 bases between them. The V gene's germline CDR1 is SGHAT and CDR2 FQNNGV. The CDR3 region has the DNA TGTGCCAGCAAACCCAGGGGCTACGAGCAGTACTTC. Encoded protein: CASKPRGYEQYF.

Ten or more counts support this clonotype. This chain joins TRBV11-1 and TRBJ2-7; maybe TRBD1 (5 bases). The CDR3 runs to 16 residues. Per germline, CDR1 SGHAT and CDR2 FQDESV (reference sequence). V was shortened by 5 bases and J by 0 bases, with 17 bases between the two germline ends. The CDR3 DNA reads TGTGCCAGCAGCCCGAACAGGCCCCCGAGCTCCTACGAGCAGTACTTC. As protein: CASSPNRPPSSYEQYF.

This clonotype was recorded at least ten times. The chain joins TRBV28 to TRBJ2-5; the match to TRBD1 covers 7 bases. V shed 6 bases, J shed 5 bases, and the junction held 15 bases outside the gene matches. Germline V gives CDR1 MDHEN, CDR2 SYDVKM. The CDR3 length is 16 residues. The CDR3 DNA follows: TGTGCCAGCAGCCCTCTCGAGGGGGACAGTTATGAGACCCAGTACTTC. This gives the protein CASSPLEGDSYETQYF.

This clonotype was seen at least ten times. The J gene is TRBJ2-2, the V gene TRBV2; 13 bases match TRBD2. This CDR3 is built from 15 residues. With 4 bases clipped from V and 4 bases from J, the junction kept 0 bases outside the gene matches. Germline CDR1 SNHLY, CDR2 FYNNEI. CDR3 sequence (DNA): TGTGCCAGCAGTGGGACTAGCGGGGGCACCGGGGAGCTGTTTTTT. Translated, it gives CASSGTSGGTGELFF.

This clonotype was detected many times. The CDR3 is CASADTYNSPLHF. The CDR3 nucleotides read TGTGCCAGCGCGGACACCTATAATTCACCCCTCCACTTT. The chain combines TRBV2 with TRBJ1-6; D might be TRBD1 (5 bases). V was pared by 8 bases and J by 2 bases, with 7 bases between. The germline gives CDR1 SNHLY, CDR2 FYNNEI. The CDR3 is 13 residues long.

This clonotype was seen at least ten times. The chain links TRBV5-1 to TRBJ1-2; TRBD1 agrees at 7 bases. Germline CDR1 is SGHRS and CDR2 is YFSETQ. The CDR3 runs to 14 residues. V shed 4 bases, J shed 4 bases, and the junction held 7 bases outside the gene matches. DNA of the CDR3: TGCGCCAGCAGCGCTCAGGGGGTCGGCTATGGCTACACCTTC. It yields the protein CASSAQGVGYGYTF.

Note on this clonotype: Since a much larger clone is just one base distant, this may be a read error. The chain uses TRBV19 and TRBJ1-5; weak D call: TRBD1 (5 bases). With 4 bases removed from V and 6 bases from J, the gap between germline ends came to 10 bases. The CDR3 runs 13 residues. CDR1 and CDR2 from the germline V gene are LNHDA and SQIVND (reference sequence). The CDR3 sequence: CASSNRDLQPQHF. The CDR3 bases are TGTGCCAGTAGTAATCGGGACCTTCAGCCCCAGCATTTT.

This clonotype was observed a handful of times. The rearrangement uses TRBV29-1 and TRBJ2-7, with 9 bases identical to TRBD1. Germline loops: CDR1 SQVTM, CDR2 ANQGSEA. Germline trimming cut 7 bases from V and 5 bases from J; bases unmatched to any gene: 12. The CDR3 totals 14 residues. CDR3 sequence: CSARKGQGIHEQYF. The CDR3 nucleotides read TGCAGCGCCCGAAAAGGACAGGGGATCCACGAGCAGTACTTC.

This clonotype was seen more than once but under ten times. The chain uses TRBV12-3 or TRBV12-4 and TRBJ1-2, with a weak D call TRBD1 (5 bases). V lost 3 bases and J 3 bases, leaving 8 bases between the germline ends. The CDR3 covers 13 residues. The CDR3 loop reads CASSLSRDYGYTF. The CDR3 region has the DNA TGTGCCAGCAGTTTGTCCAGGGACTATGGCTACACCTTC.